These 3 T cell receptor beta chains originate from one sample sequenced in a study of cytomegalovirus exposure and HLA in healthy donors. PCR used 60 Vbeta primers and 13 Jbeta primers. Assay used: immunoSEQ multiplex PCR; TCRdb lists only in-frame clones, some missing. The table has about 130,000 clones, 70% to 85% seen once. Sequencing input: PBMCs. Source of these receptors: a male donor in good health and CMV-seropositive.

The chain is built from TRBV19 and TRBJ2-3; D is undetermined. The germline gives CDR1 LNHDA, CDR2 SQIVND (reference sequence). There are 15 residues in the CDR3. Between the trimmed V and J ends, which lost 5 bases and 0 bases, there was a span of 12 bases. The CDR3 DNA sequence: TGTGCCAGTAGTGTCCCGCGCGGAAGCACAGATACGCAGTATTTT. Translated: CASSVPRGSTDTQYF.

The chain recombines TRBV19 with TRBJ2-3; 7 bases match TRBD1. The V gene end was trimmed by 4 bases and the J gene end by 2 bases; junction bases not matched to a gene: 6. CDR3 size: 15 residues. Germline CDR1 is LNHDA and CDR2 is SQIVND (reference sequence). The DNA of the CDR3 is TGTGCCAGTAGTACCCGGGACAGTTACACAGATACGCAGTATTTT. Protein: CASSTRDSYTDTQYF.

This clone was counted between two and nine times. The CDR3 nucleotides are TGTGCCAGCAGCCCCCGAGGCGTAACGAACACCGGGGAGCTGTTTTTT. Translation: CASSPRGVTNTGELFF. The J gene is TRBJ2-2, the V gene TRBV7-3; D unclear. The V gene's germline CDR1 is SGHTA and CDR2 FQGTGA. V was trimmed by 5 bases and J by 0 bases, leaving 13 bases between them. CDR3 length: 16 amino acids.